This TCR beta chain was sequenced for a study of OX40 agonist ivuxolimab in advanced cancers. Turning to the study itself: Ivuxolimab, which patients received intravenously every 2 weeks, was dosed at 0.01 to 10 mg/kg. Findings of the study overall: By week 6 at 0.1 to 3.0 mg/kg, blood CD4+ and CD8+ T cells had expanded clonally. Partial responders dosed at 0.1-3.0 mg/kg displayed clonal expansion ranking among the lowest. CD8+ T cells (on average) carried more expanded clones than CD4+ T cells.

V lost 2 bases to trimming and J lost 6 bases, with 5 bases between them. Germline V gene sequence: CDR1 SGHVS, CDR2 FQNEAQ. The CDR3 runs 11 residues. The table lists this clone with a few counts. The antigen is undetermined. Sequencing used immunoSEQ multiplex PCR; TCRdb keeps in-frame clones, though not all of them. The repertoire consists of around 100,000 clones, with about 88% occurring once and the leading ten covering 0.3% to 0.4%. This chain joins TRBV7-8 and TRBJ2-7; D is unresolved. The source is an adult with an advanced solid tumor such as melanoma, head and neck, liver or kidney cancer. The sample in question was CD4+ or CD8+ T cells sorted from blood, obtained in a trial of the OX40 agonist ivuxolimab. CDR3 nucleotide sequence: TGTGCCAGCAGCTTATCACGCGAGCAGTACTTC. Translated: CASSLSREQYF.